Following are 16 T cell receptor beta chains from one sample sequenced in a study of CD4 T cells in relation to SARS-CoV-2 and coronaviruses. The assay was immunoSEQ multiplex PCR, and TCRdb's table has in-frame clones only and misses some. The top ten hold approximately 0.21% of the sample, which has some 68,000 clones, approximately 95% seen once. Unexposed donor CD4+ T cells date from 2011-2018, before the COVID-19 pandemic. Sequencing was performed on naive CD4+ T cells from PBMCs. Subset denoted: naive CD4+ T cells isolated by negative enrichment. The origin of the receptors is a human donor in good health.

J is TRBJ2-2 and V is TRBV18; D gene unclear. The CDR3 length is 15 residues. In germline, CDR1 is KGHSH, CDR2 LQKENI. With 0 bases removed from V and 3 bases from J, the gap between germline ends came to 8 bases. This chain's CDR3 is CASSPPSRDTGELFF. The CDR3 region has the DNA TGTGCCAGCTCACCACCATCCAGAGACACCGGGGAGCTGTTTTTT.

This clone was found once. This rearrangement joins TRBV7-2 to TRBJ2-5, with a tentative D call TRBD1 (5 bases). CDR3 length equals 14 residues. V lost 1 base, J lost 2 bases, and 8 bases lay in between. The germline V gene encodes CDR1 SGHTA and CDR2 FQGNSA. CDR3 amino acids: CASSLVTGQETQYF. CDR3 bases: TGTGCCAGCAGCTTAGTCACAGGACAAGAGACCCAGTACTTC. Drawing the rest from reference TRBV7-2 and TRBJ2-5, the complete variable domain is GAGVSQSPSNKVTEKGKDVELRCDPISGHTALYWYRQSLGQGLEFLIYFQGNSAPDKSGLPSDRFSAERTGGSVSTLTIQRTQQEDSAVYLCASSLVTGQETQYFGPGTRLLVL.

The V gene is TRBV5-1, the J gene TRBJ2-7; 9 bases align to TRBD1. CDR1 SGHRS and CDR2 YFSETQ come from the germline V gene. V was clipped by 0 bases and J by 2 bases; unmatched bases: 3. The CDR3 totals 15 residues. CDR3: CASSLEGTGTYEQYF. In nucleotides, the CDR3 is TGCGCCAGCAGCTTGGAGGGGACAGGGACCTACGAGCAGTACTTC. Full variable domain (rest looked up from reference TRBV5-1 and TRBJ2-7): KAGVTQTPRYLIKTRGQQVTLSCSPISGHRSVSWYQQTPGQGLQFLFEYFSETQRNKGNFPGRFSGRQFSNSRSEMNVSTLELGDSALYLCASSLEGTGTYEQYFGPGTRLTVT.

This chain uses TRBV3-1 (or the pseudogene TRBV3-2) with TRBJ1-2, with 10 bases identical to TRBD1. V was clipped by 4 bases and J by 7 bases; unmatched bases: 3. The CDR3 runs to 13 residues. Germline V CDR1 and CDR2: LGHDT, YNNKEL (reference sequence). CDR3: CASSPWTGGGYTF. The CDR3 nucleotides read TGTGCCAGCAGCCCCTGGACAGGGGGTGGCTACACCTTC.

V gene TRBV19 combines with J gene TRBJ2-7; D is ambiguous. CDR3 size: 15 residues. Germline V gene sequence: CDR1 LNHDA, CDR2 SQIVND (reference sequence). Trimming took 1 base from V and 5 from J, leaving 15 bases between them. CDR3 nucleotide sequence: TGTGCCAGTAGTATAGGGGAATACACCGGCCACGAGCAGTACTTC. Encoded protein: CASSIGEYTGHEQYF.

This clone has a single count. V gene TRBV28 combines with J gene TRBJ1-2; TRBD1 matches at 9 bases. J lost 8 bases, V lost 6 bases, and 10 bases had no gene match. This CDR3 has 14 amino acids. CDR1 MDHEN and CDR2 SYDVKM come from the germline V gene. This CDR3 is CASRTGTGLSGYTF. CDR3 DNA sequence: TGTGCCAGCAGGACCGGGACAGGGCTGAGCGGCTACACCTTC.

The V and J genes are TRBV11-2 and TRBJ2-5; D might be TRBD2 (5 bases). The CDR3 covers 16 residues. Germline CDR1 reads SGHAT; CDR2 reads FQNNGV. V lost 2 bases to trimming and J lost 5 bases, with 18 bases between them. CDR3 bases: TGTGCCAGCAGCTTATCCCGACACGCGGGCTGGGAGACCCAGTACTTC. Translated: CASSLSRHAGWETQYF.

This rearrangement joins TRBV11-3 to TRBJ2-7; TRBD1 matches 8 bases. CDR3 size: 13 residues. Trimming at V came to 8 bases and at J to 3 bases, leaving 6 bases not matched to a gene. The germline gives CDR1 SGHNT, CDR2 YENEEA. In DNA, the CDR3 is TGTGCCAGCGGAAGGACAGGGTACTACGAGCAGTACTTC. It is translated as CASGRTGYYEQYF.

This chain connects TRBV5-1 to TRBJ2-2; 7 bases map to TRBD1. The CDR3 sequence is 15 residues long. V dropped 4 bases and J dropped 4; count of bases not matched to a gene: 7. Germline V gene lookup returns CDR1 SGHRS and CDR2 YFSETQ. CDR3 loop: CASSRTGPSTGELFF. The CDR3 bases are TGCGCCAGCAGCAGGACAGGCCCGAGCACCGGGGAGCTGTTTTTT.

The V and J genes are TRBV7-9 and TRBJ1-4, with 10 bases fitting TRBD1. The V gene end was trimmed by 5 bases and the J gene end by 6 bases; junction bases not matched to a gene: 3. CDR3 size: 14 residues. Germline loops: CDR1 SEHNR, CDR2 FQNEAQ (reference sequence). The CDR3 sequence is CASSPGQGDEKLFF. DNA of the CDR3: TGTGCCAGCAGCCCTGGACAGGGGGATGAAAAACTGTTTTTT. Based on the CDR3 plus reference TRBV7-9 and TRBJ1-4, the full variable domain is DTGVSQNPRHKITKRGQNVTFRCDPISEHNRLYWYRQTLGQGPEFLTYFQNEAQLEKSRLLSDRFSAERPKGSFSTLEIQRTEQGDSAMYLCASSPGQGDEKLFFGSGTQLSVL.

This clone was seen a handful of times. The chain links TRBV6-2 or TRBV6-3 to TRBJ1-2; D is ambiguous. Germline V CDR1 and CDR2: MNHEY, SVGEGT. V gave up 2 bases and J gave up 4 bases, with 17 bases separating them. This CDR3 has 16 amino acids. The CDR3 sequence is CASSYEEGRSPYGYTF. The CDR3 nucleotides read TGTGCCAGCAGTTACGAAGAAGGCAGGAGCCCCTATGGCTACACCTTC.

This clone was detected once. The V gene is TRBV28, the J gene TRBJ1-5, with D possibly being TRBD1 (5 bases). The CDR3 length is 12 residues. V was pared by 2 bases and J by 6 bases, with 5 bases between. From germline, CDR1 is MDHEN and CDR2 SYDVKM. DNA of the CDR3: TGTGCCAGCAGTTTACAGGGTCAGCCCCAGCATTTT. Its protein product is CASSLQGQPQHF.

The CDR3 nucleotides are TGTGCCAGCAGTGAAGCGCCCTTGCTCAATCAGCCCCAGCATTTT. It codes for CASSEAPLLNQPQHF. J is TRBJ1-5 and V is TRBV6-1, with D unclear. Germline CDR1 is MNHNS and CDR2 is SASEGT. V lost 0 bases and J lost 3, with 9 bases in between. The CDR3 totals 15 residues.

This clone was seen a few times. The chain carries TRBV18 and TRBJ1-3; D is unresolved. CDR3 length: 14 residues. Germline values: CDR1 KGHSH, CDR2 LQKENI. V dropped 3 bases and J dropped 8 bases, with 14 bases sitting between them. The CDR3 protein is CASSPMSGWDTIYF. The CDR3 nucleotides are TGTGCCAGCTCACCGATGAGTGGGTGGGACACCATATATTTT.

The chain combines TRBV4-1 with TRBJ1-2; 7 bases line up with TRBD1. The CDR3 is made up of 16 amino acids. V lost 4 bases and J lost 3; bases outside the gene matches: 11. Germline V gene data show CDR1 as MGHRA and CDR2 as YSYEKL. DNA for the CDR3: TGCGCCAGCAGCCGGAATTCACAGGGGAATCACTATGGCTACACCTTC. It is translated as CASSRNSQGNHYGYTF.

The chain joins TRBV27 to TRBJ2-1; 7 nucleotides align to TRBD1. CDR1 and CDR2 (germline): MNHEY, SMNVEV (reference sequence). With 2 bases clipped from V and 9 bases from J, the junction kept 10 bases outside the gene matches. CDR3 length: 15 amino acids. CDR3 DNA: TGTGCCAGCAGTTTACCCTCCCCACCAGGGGGTGAGCAGTTCTTC. Its protein is CASSLPSPPGGEQFF.